Each of the 18 T cell receptor beta chains below was sequenced from the same sample in a study of OX40 agonist ivuxolimab in advanced cancers. Sequencing was performed with immunoSEQ multiplex PCR; in TCRdb, only in-frame clones are kept and a portion is missing. In the table there are about 76,000 clones, 85% of which are singletons. The source material was CD4+ or CD8+ T cells sorted from blood, sampled in a trial of the OX40 agonist ivuxolimab. These receptors were taken from an adult with an advanced solid tumor such as melanoma, head and neck, liver or kidney cancer.

The genes are TRBV13 and TRBJ1-1; D not resolved. Deletions cut 1 base from V and 0 bases from J, with 12 bases between. Germline V CDR1 and CDR2: PRHDT, FYEKMQ (reference sequence). There are 16 residues in the CDR3. CDR3: CASSLVGSRMNTEAFF. The CDR3 DNA follows: TGTGCCAGCAGCTTAGTAGGATCTCGGATGAACACTGAAGCTTTCTTT.

The chain recombines TRBV27 with TRBJ2-3; 15 bases are shared with TRBD2. This CDR3 is 15 amino acids long. J gave up 11 bases and V 5 bases, and 8 bases lay outside the gene matches. Germline V gene data show CDR1 as MNHEY and CDR2 as SMNVEV (reference sequence). CDR3 nucleotides: TGTGCCAGCAGTCTCGGACTAGCGGGGGGGGGAAGGCAGTATTTT. Residues: CASSLGLAGGGRQYF.

The chain links TRBV5-4 to TRBJ2-3; no reliable D call. There are 12 residues in the CDR3. Germline lookup yields CDR1 SGHNT and CDR2 YYREEE (reference sequence). V lost 4 bases, J lost 6 bases, and 9 bases lay in between. Written as DNA, the CDR3 is TGTGCCAGCAGCCCCCGGCCGGATACGCAGTATTTT. It encodes CASSPRPDTQYF.

CDR3 nucleotide sequence: TGTGCCTGGAGTGTATTCGTGGCCCACAATGAGCAGTTCTTC. Its translation: CAWSVFVAHNEQFF. The rearrangement joins TRBV30 to TRBJ2-1; D not certain. The ends were cut back, 0 bases at V and 5 bases at J, with 11 bases in the middle. This CDR3 has 14 residues. The germline gives CDR1 GTSNPN, CDR2 SVGIG (reference sequence).

This chain uses TRBV15 with TRBJ2-7; 8 nucleotides match TRBD2. J lost 3 bases, V lost 0 bases, and 4 bases had no gene match. The CDR3 is 15 amino acids. Germline V gene lookup returns CDR1 LNHNV and CDR2 YYDKDF (reference sequence). The CDR3 loop reads CATSRDPGGNYEQYF. CDR3 DNA: TGTGCCACCAGCAGAGATCCGGGAGGGAACTACGAGCAGTACTTC.

This clone was picked up a small number of times. This chain links TRBV7-2 with TRBJ1-2, with a tentative D call TRBD1 (5 bases). Trimming removed 4 bases from V and 4 bases from J, with 13 bases in between. Germline CDR1 reads SGHTA; CDR2 reads FQGNSA. The CDR3 extends over 14 amino acids. CDR3 residues: CASSSQGWGYGYTF. The CDR3 DNA reads TGTGCCAGCAGCTCTCAGGGATGGGGCTATGGCTACACCTTC.

The chain joins TRBV28 to TRBJ1-5; D gene uncertain. The CDR3 consists of 12 residues. Germline V gives CDR1 MDHEN, CDR2 SYDVKM. Trimming took off 5 bases at V and 7 bases at J, with 9 bases between the two ends. The CDR3 is CASSRRRQPQHF. Here the CDR3 DNA reads TGTGCCAGCAGTCGAAGGAGGCAGCCCCAGCATTTT.

This clone was seen only a few times. The V call is TRBV19, the J call TRBJ1-1; D gene ambiguous. This CDR3 comprises 13 residues. Per germline, CDR1 LNHDA and CDR2 SQIVND (reference sequence). V dropped 6 bases and J dropped 6 bases, with 14 bases sitting between them. The DNA for the CDR3 is TGTGCCAGTAGACTGGGCCCCGGACCTGAAGCTTTCTTT. Translated: CASRLGPGPEAFF.

V gene TRBV6-5 combines with J gene TRBJ1-5, with 7 bases matching TRBD1. This CDR3 has 15 residues. Germline trimming cut 0 bases from V and 5 bases from J; bases unmatched to any gene: 4. Germline V gene sequence: CDR1 MNHEY, CDR2 SVGAGI. The CDR3 DNA follows: TGTGCCAGCAGTTACTCGAAAGGGGGCTATCAGCCCCAGCATTTT. It codes for CASSYSKGGYQPQHF.

The V gene is TRBV4-3, the J gene TRBJ1-6; unclear D gene. The germline V gene encodes CDR1 LGHNA and CDR2 YSLEER. The CDR3 is 14 amino acids. Trimming took off 0 bases at V and 8 bases at J, with 8 bases between the two ends. Here the CDR3 DNA reads TGCGCCAGCAGCCAAGATCGACGGTATTCACCCCTCCACTTT. It codes for CASSQDRRYSPLHF.

This chain joins TRBV4-1 and TRBJ2-7; 9 bases match TRBD1. With V trimmed by 1 base and J by 6 bases, 7 bases remained unmatched. Germline V gene sequence: CDR1 MGHRA, CDR2 YSYEKL. The CDR3 is 15 residues long. The CDR3 DNA reads as TGCGCCAGCAGCCAAGGTATACAGGGGGCGCGCGAGCAGTACTTC. Amino acids: CASSQGIQGAREQYF.

The chain joins TRBV5-5 to TRBJ2-5; possibly TRBD2 for D (5 bases). The germline V gene has CDR1 SGHKS and CDR2 YYEKEE (reference sequence). CDR3 length: 13 amino acids. Trimming removed 4 bases at V and 4 bases at J, with 11 bases between. The CDR3 protein is CASSAPGGETQYF. CDR3 nucleotides: TGTGCCAGCAGCGCCCCAGGAGGAGAGACCCAGTACTTC.

To note about this clone: This specimen includes other DNA sequences encoding the same CDR3. The rearrangement links TRBV7-3 to TRBJ1-5; weak D call: TRBD1 (5 bases). The CDR3 spans 16 residues. CDR1 and CDR2 from the germline V gene are SGHTA and FQGTGA. Deletions cut 6 bases from V and 0 bases from J, with 15 bases between. CDR3 residues: CASSWGVGCSNQPQHF. The CDR3 region has the DNA TGTGCCAGCAGTTGGGGGGTAGGTTGTAGCAATCAGCCCCAGCATTTT.

The genes are TRBV6-5 and TRBJ2-7, with D perhaps matching TRBD1 (6 bases). The V gene lost 2 bases and the J gene lost 2 bases, with 10 bases spanning the gap. The CDR3 loop spans 14 amino acids. CDR1 is MNHEY, CDR2 SVGAGI, per germline. The CDR3 DNA reads TGTGCCAGCAGTTACCCAGGACAGCCCTACGAGCAGTACTTC. It translates to CASSYPGQPYEQYF.

The table lists this clone with a few counts. Here the CDR3 reads CASSPQGGARFSDTQYF. The CDR3 DNA follows: TGTGCCAGCAGCCCTCAGGGGGGGGCTCGTTTTTCAGATACGCAGTATTTT. The V call is TRBV4-2, the J call TRBJ2-3; D possibly uses TRBD1 or TRBD2 (7 bases each). Trimming took off 4 bases at V and 4 bases at J, with 21 bases between the two ends. The CDR3 consists of 17 residues. Per the germline V gene, CDR1 is LGHNA and CDR2 is YNFKEQ.

The genes are TRBV19 and TRBJ1-1; D gene uncertain. V was shortened by 5 bases and J by 4 bases, with 23 bases between the two germline ends. This CDR3 contains 17 residues. From germline, CDR1 is LNHDA and CDR2 SQIVND (reference sequence). CDR3 in DNA: TGTGCCAGTAGTCCGCTCGGCGGTAACACTGGGAGCACTGAAGCTTTCTTT. This encodes CASSPLGGNTGSTEAFF.

The rearrangement links TRBV11-2 to TRBJ2-2; TRBD2 matches 9 bases. The germline gives CDR1 SGHAT, CDR2 FQNNGV. The CDR3 is 16 residues long. J lost 0 bases, V lost 4 bases, and 3 bases had no gene match. DNA for the CDR3: TGTGCCAGCAGCTCGACTAGCGGACCGAACACCGGGGAGCTGTTTTTT. Amino acid sequence: CASSSTSGPNTGELFF.

The sample holds a few counts of this clone. The V and J genes are TRBV2 and TRBJ1-1; D is undetermined. From germline, CDR1 is SNHLY and CDR2 FYNNEI. V lost 6 bases to trimming and J lost 5 bases, with 7 bases between them. This CDR3 spans 11 amino acids. The CDR3 bases are TGTGCCAGCAGGGTTCGGACTGAAGCTTTCTTT. It encodes CASRVRTEAFF.